A selection of T cell receptor beta chains follows, all from one sample in a study of blood T cell repertoires in COVID-19. The repertoire was sequenced with immunoSEQ multiplex PCR; TCRdb's copy has only in-frame clones and lacks some. The sample includes around 300,000 clones, approximately 85% of them seen just once. The sequenced sample consisted of peripheral blood. The receptors were gathered from a human donor in a cohort sampled during active COVID-19. CDR3s include the opening cysteine and the closing phenylalanine or tryptophan. Fields, in order: V gene, J gene, CDR3 length, CDR3 protein.

TRBV5-6	TRBJ2-3	14	CASSPGQNMDTQYF
TRBV4-2	TRBJ1-5	15	CASSQDGQGSQPQHF
TRBV18	TRBJ1-3	16	CASSPPRGRTGNTIYF
TRBV6-5	TRBJ2-7	15	CASSYSGQRSYEQYF
TRBV28	TRBJ2-1	15	CASRSIREGYNEQFF
TRBV10-3	TRBJ1-1	14	CASEGGPMNTEAFF
TRBV29-1	TRBJ2-3	13	CSVSPGGTDTQYF
TRBV2	TRBJ2-3	14	CASSRDRGTDTQYF
TRBV25-1	TRBJ2-2	14	CASSRGQYTGELFF
TRBV9	TRBJ1-1	16	CASSVGGRQDYTEAFF
TRBV7-9	TRBJ2-4	14	CASSLGDSAFIQYF
TRBV2	TRBJ2-5	14	CASMRPDRAETQYF
TRBV29-1	TRBJ1-5	13	CSVQQGLTQPQHF
TRBV10-2	TRBJ2-2	17	CASSESLRQTNTGELFF
TRBV11-3	TRBJ2-1	14	CASSPADSYNEQFF
TRBV7-3	TRBJ2-1	13	CASSSSDYNEQFF
TRBV6-5	TRBJ2-3	16	CASSYDGRAITDTQYF
TRBV10-3	TRBJ1-2	13	CAISEGTGTGYTF
TRBV19	TRBJ2-1	14	CASGQLPSYNEQFF
TRBV6-6	TRBJ2-3	13	CASRGLSVDTQYF
TRBV15	TRBJ2-5	15	CATSTPKTGRETQYF
TRBV18	TRBJ2-1	15	CASSPGAGAYNEQFF
TRBV6-2/TRBV6-3	TRBJ2-7	15	CASSTTGGTFYEQYF
TRBV28	TRBJ2-1	14	CASTSTGSYNEQFF
TRBV2	TRBJ2-1	15	CASSARSSDYNEQFF
TRBV5-4	TRBJ2-5	14	CASRNRDRQETQYF
TRBV24-1	TRBJ2-3	15	CATSETGSKSDTQYF
TRBV18	TRBJ1-1	13	CASSPGLDTEAFF
TRBV25-1	TRBJ1-1	15	CASSQSVRGDTEAFF